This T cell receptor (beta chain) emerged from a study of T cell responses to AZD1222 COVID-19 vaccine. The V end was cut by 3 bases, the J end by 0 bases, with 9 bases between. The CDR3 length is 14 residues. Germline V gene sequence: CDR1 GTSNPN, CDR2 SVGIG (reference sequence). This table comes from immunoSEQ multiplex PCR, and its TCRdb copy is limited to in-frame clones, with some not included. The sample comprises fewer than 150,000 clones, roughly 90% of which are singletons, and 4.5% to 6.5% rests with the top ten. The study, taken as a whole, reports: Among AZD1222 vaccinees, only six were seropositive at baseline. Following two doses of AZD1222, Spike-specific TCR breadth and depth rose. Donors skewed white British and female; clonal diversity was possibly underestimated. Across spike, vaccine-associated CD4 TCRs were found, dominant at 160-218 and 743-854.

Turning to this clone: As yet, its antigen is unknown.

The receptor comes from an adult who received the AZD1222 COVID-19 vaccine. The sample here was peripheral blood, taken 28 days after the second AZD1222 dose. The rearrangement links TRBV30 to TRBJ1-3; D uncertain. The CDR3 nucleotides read TGTGCCTGGAGCGTCCTGAGCTCTGGAAACACCATATATTTT. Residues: CAWSVLSSGNTIYF. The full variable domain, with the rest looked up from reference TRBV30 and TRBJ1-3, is SQTIHQWPATLVQPVGSPLSLECTVEGTSNPNLYWYRQAAGRGLQLLFYSVGIGQISSEVPQNLSASRPQDRQFILSSKKLLLSDSGFYLCAWSVLSSGNTIYFGEGSWLTVV.